The clone carrying this TCR beta chain showed up many times. As yet, its antigen is unknown. This entry is derived from a study of T cells after posttransplantation cyclophosphamide. Study findings and constraints: Donor CD8+ memory clones often dominated recipient blood repertoires at later times. Skin or GI-infiltrating T cells shared few TRB sequences with blood. Recipient CMV seropositivity and CMV reactivation strongly tracked TRB clonality.

The CDR3 sequence is 16 residues long. Germline assignment: CDR1 SGHVS and CDR2 FNYEAQ. Trimming took off 0 bases at V and 2 bases at J, with 12 bases between the two ends. TCRdb's table, derived via immunoSEQ multiplex PCR, lists solely in-frame clones and lacks some. The repertoire consists of roughly 10,000 clones, none detected only once. Cyclophosphamide on days +3 and +4 followed busulfan-fludarabine conditioning and a marrow graft. The input for sequencing was PBMCs, taken after allogeneic stem cell transplant with posttransplant cyclophosphamide. V usage is TRBV7-6 and J usage is TRBJ2-3; the D is unclear. This TCR derives from a female patient in her forties or fifties who received an allogeneic stem cell transplant from a related donor, was CMV-positive, and had no GVHD. Some T cells may be the graft donor's. The DNA for the CDR3 is TGTGCCAGCAGCTTAGCCTCCAGATTTATCACAGATACGCAGTATTTT. Translating gives CASSLASRFITDTQYF.